These 22 T cell receptor beta chains were all obtained from the same sample, sequenced in a study of shared clonotypes between healthy human individuals. Sequenced by immunoSEQ multiplex PCR; TCRdb stores in-frame clones only, minus some. This sample has over a million clones, with roughly 98.5% found just once. Sequencing was performed on naive CD4+ T cells sorted from blood. The subset: CD45RA+ positively selected. The receptors were sampled from a man aged 25-40 years in good health.

This sequence joins TRBV6-5 and TRBJ2-3; 8 bases fit TRBD2. J was trimmed by 8 bases and V by 2 bases; bases with no gene match: 9. Germline-derived CDR1 and CDR2 are MNHEY and SVGAGI. The length of the CDR3 is 15 residues. The CDR3 DNA follows: TGTGCCAGCAGTTACGGGACTAGGGGTGGTACTACGCAGTATTTT. This encodes CASSYGTRGGTTQYF.

This chain links TRBV28 with TRBJ1-2; D remains unclear. V shed 5 bases and J shed 3 bases, with 10 bases lying between them. The CDR3 spans 13 residues. Germline lookup yields CDR1 MDHEN and CDR2 SYDVKM. CDR3 nucleotide sequence: TGTGCCAGCAGTCGGGCCCGGGACTATGGCTACACCTTC. Translation gives CASSRARDYGYTF.

The V and J genes are TRBV10-3 and TRBJ2-7; D unclear. V lost 4 bases to trimming and J lost 0 bases, with 7 bases between them. Germline CDR1 and CDR2: ENHRY and SYGVKD. This CDR3 contains 13 residues. The chain's CDR3 is CAISVDGSYEQYF. For the CDR3, the DNA is TGTGCCATCAGTGTGGACGGCTCCTACGAGCAGTACTTC.

V and J are TRBV5-1 and TRBJ2-4; D is undetermined. Germline lookup yields CDR1 SGHRS and CDR2 YFSETQ. The CDR3 length is 15 residues. V was shortened by 4 bases and J by 0 bases, with 11 bases between the two germline ends. CDR3 loop: CASSQNSLAKNIQYF. The DNA for the CDR3 is TGCGCCAGCAGCCAGAACTCCCTAGCCAAAAACATTCAGTACTTC.

A remark on this clone: Distinct nucleotide sequences in the sample also encode this CDR3. CDR3 nucleotides: TGTGCCAGCAGCTTTCAAAGGAACACTGAAGCTTTCTTT. Its translation: CASSFQRNTEAFF. The chain is built from TRBV27 and TRBJ1-1; D not certain. V was trimmed by 6 bases and J by 1 base, leaving 9 bases between them. Germline CDR1 reads MNHEY; CDR2 reads SMNVEV (reference sequence). The length of the CDR3 is 13 residues.

The V gene is TRBV2, the J gene TRBJ2-3; the match to TRBD2 covers 16 bases. The junction had 6 bases not matched to a gene; V was cut back by 9 bases and J by 0 bases. CDR3 size: 17 residues. Germline CDR1 reads SNHLY; CDR2 reads FYNNEI. Here the CDR3 DNA reads TGTGCCAGTGTAGGGACTAGCGGGAGGGCGAGCACAGATACGCAGTATTTT. This translates into CASVGTSGRASTDTQYF.

The V and J genes are TRBV15 and TRBJ2-7; 8 nucleotides line up with TRBD2. The CDR3 has 18 amino acids. Germline CDR1 LNHNV, CDR2 YYDKDF (reference sequence). V dropped 1 base and J dropped 5; count of bases not matched to a gene: 16. The CDR3 DNA sequence: TGTGCCACCAGCAGAGGAGGGCCGGCGGGGGGTTCAGGGGACGAGCAGTACTTC. Residues: CATSRGGPAGGSGDEQYF.

V gene TRBV6-4 combines with J gene TRBJ2-3; maybe TRBD1 (5 bases). Trimming left V 2 bases short and J 0 bases short, with 12 bases between. Germline assignment: CDR1 MRHNA and CDR2 SNTAGT. The CDR3 consists of 16 residues. Here the CDR3 DNA reads TGTGCCAGCAGTGACCAGGGAATTGGTAGCACAGATACGCAGTATTTT. Protein: CASSDQGIGSTDTQYF.

This clone was detected only once. The chain links TRBV5-1 to TRBJ2-6, with 10 bases fitting TRBD1. In germline, CDR1 is SGHRS, CDR2 YFSETQ. The CDR3 contains 19 residues. V trimming: 5 bases; J trimming: 1 base; junction bases outside the gene matches: 12. DNA for the CDR3: TGCGCCAGCAGGTCGATAAGACCGGGACAGGGGTCTGGGGCCAACGTCCTGACTTTC. Translation gives CASRSIRPGQGSGANVLTF.

The rearrangement uses TRBV2 and TRBJ1-1; D uncertain. The CDR3 totals 13 residues. Germline-derived CDR1 and CDR2 are SNHLY and FYNNEI. Deletions cut 6 bases from V and 4 bases from J, with 12 bases between. CDR3 nucleotide sequence: TGTGCCAGCAGCCCCTTCGAGAGCACTGAAGCTTTCTTT. Amino acids: CASSPFESTEAFF.

The table lists this clone with a count of one. Other nucleotide sequences from this sample produce the same CDR3. The rearrangement links TRBV7-9 to TRBJ2-3, with D perhaps TRBD1 or TRBD2 (5 bases each). The length of the CDR3 is 14 residues. Trimming pared 0 bases from V and 4 bases from J, leaving 8 bases between. The V gene's germline CDR1 is SEHNR and CDR2 FQNEAQ (reference sequence). For the CDR3, the DNA is TGTGCCAGCAGCTTAGCTGGGGGTTCAGATACGCAGTATTTT. It specifies CASSLAGGSDTQYF.

The chain employs TRBV11-2 and TRBJ1-5; TRBD1 agrees at 7 bases. The length of the CDR3 is 14 residues. Germline assignment: CDR1 SGHAT and CDR2 FQNNGV. With V trimmed by 5 bases and J by 5 bases, 6 bases remained unmatched. Written as DNA, the CDR3 is TGTGCCAGCAGCCCGACAGGGCCCCATCAGCCCCAGCATTTT. This sequence encodes CASSPTGPHQPQHF. Supplemented by reference TRBV11-2 and TRBJ1-5, the full variable domain reads EAGVAQSPRYKIIEKRQSVAFWCNPISGHATLYWYQQILGQGPKLLIQFQNNGVVDDSQLPKDRFSAERLKGVDSTLKIQPAKLEDSAVYLCASSPTGPHQPQHFGDGTRLSIL.

This chain uses TRBV27 with TRBJ2-1; either TRBD1 or TRBD2 may supply D (5 bases each). In germline, CDR1 is MNHEY, CDR2 SMNVEV (reference sequence). The CDR3 sequence is 17 residues long. With 0 bases removed from V and 4 bases from J, the gap between germline ends came to 16 bases. CDR3 amino acids: CASSLSGIPTGYNEQFF. CDR3 DNA: TGTGCCAGCAGTTTATCCGGGATCCCAACAGGTTACAATGAGCAGTTCTTC.

The chain is built from TRBV5-4 and TRBJ2-5, with D perhaps assigned TRBD1 or TRBD2 (5 bases each). Germline V gene lookup returns CDR1 SGHNT and CDR2 YYREEE (reference sequence). V lost 3 bases, J lost 5 bases, and 11 bases lay in between. The length of the CDR3 is 13 residues. The CDR3: CASSYRDGETQYF. Written as DNA, the CDR3 is TGTGCCAGCAGCTACCGGGACGGGGAGACCCAGTACTTC.

V usage is TRBV2 and J usage is TRBJ1-1; D is possibly TRBD1 (6 bases). V was shortened by 0 bases and J by 9 bases, with 11 bases between the two germline ends. The germline V gene encodes CDR1 SNHLY and CDR2 FYNNEI. CDR3 length: 13 residues. This chain's CDR3 is CASSEAGGGQAFF. The CDR3 DNA reads TGTGCCAGCAGTGAAGCTGGGGGGGGGCAAGCTTTCTTT.

The gene calls are TRBV18 and TRBJ2-1; D tentatively reads TRBD1 or TRBD2 (6 bases each). CDR1 and CDR2 from the germline V gene are KGHSH and LQKENI. Between the trimmed V and J ends, which lost 2 bases and 4 bases, there was a span of 21 bases. The CDR3 loop spans 18 amino acids. CDR3 sequence reads: CASSPRPAMGGHYNEQFF. The DNA for the CDR3 is TGTGCCAGCTCACCAAGGCCGGCCATGGGGGGCCATTACAATGAGCAGTTCTTC.

This chain joins TRBV2 and TRBJ1-1, with no clear D. Trimming took 10 bases from V and 1 from J, leaving 19 bases between them. Germline CDR1 SNHLY, CDR2 FYNNEI. The CDR3 loop spans 15 amino acids. The CDR3 sequence is CATSGSLNGNTEAFF. CDR3 coding DNA: TGTGCCACCTCGGGCAGCCTGAATGGGAACACTGAAGCTTTCTTT.

The chain's CDR3 is CASSRTFVSEKLFF. The CDR3 coding sequence is TGTGCCAGCAGTCGAACTTTCGTTTCTGAAAAACTGTTTTTT. This chain links TRBV27 with TRBJ1-4; D unresolved. This CDR3 contains 14 residues. Trimming pared 5 bases from V and 7 bases from J, leaving 14 bases between. Germline assignment: CDR1 MNHEY and CDR2 SMNVEV (reference sequence).

Only one count was recorded for this clone. At the DNA level, this CDR3 is encoded by other sequences in the same sample as well. CDR3: CASSLVRSSGNTIYF. The CDR3 region has the DNA TGTGCCAGCAGCTTAGTCCGGAGCTCTGGAAACACCATATATTTT. This rearrangement joins TRBV7-9 to TRBJ1-3; no reliable D call. The CDR3 has 15 residues. Germline lookup yields CDR1 SEHNR and CDR2 FQNEAQ (reference sequence). The germline V and J ends were trimmed by 1 base and 0 bases, with 7 bases remaining between them.

The chain is built from TRBV4-3 and TRBJ2-3; tentatively, D is TRBD2 (5 bases). Looked up from germline, CDR1 is LGHNA and CDR2 is YSLEER. The V end was cut by 2 bases, the J end by 8 bases, with 20 bases between. The length of the CDR3 is 16 residues. The CDR3, as DNA: TGCGCCAGCAGCCAACCTCGGGGTGCAGCAAGTGTTACGCAGTATTTT. Its translation is CASSQPRGAASVTQYF.

V and J are TRBV7-2 and TRBJ2-5; no clear D gene. This CDR3 comprises 12 residues. Germline assignment: CDR1 SGHTA and CDR2 FQGNSA. Trimming removed 1 base from V and 6 bases from J, with 6 bases in between. The CDR3 region is CASSLVEKTQYF. The CDR3 DNA reads TGTGCCAGCAGCTTAGTCGAGAAGACCCAGTACTTC.

This sequence joins TRBV5-1 and TRBJ2-1; D is undetermined. CDR1 is SGHRS and CDR2 is YFSETQ in the germline V gene. The CDR3 is made up of 13 amino acids. V was clipped by 4 bases and J by 5 bases, with 10 bases between them. CDR3 sequence: CASSNRLDNEQFF. The CDR3 bases are TGCGCCAGCAGCAACAGACTCGACAATGAGCAGTTCTTC.